This T cell receptor (beta chain) was found in a study of shared clonotypes between healthy human individuals. Overall study: Researchers assigned three CD4 naive, three CD4 memory, two CD8 naive and one CD8 memory plate to each donor.

On this clone itself: Antigen: not known.

Terminally differentiated effector memory CD45RA+ cells were left out of the naive CD8 fraction, which was CD45RO-negative and positively selected for CCR7. CDR3 length: 14 residues. Germline loops: CDR1 SEHNR, CDR2 FQNEAQ (reference sequence). V was pared by 1 base and J by 5 bases, with 12 bases between. Whole-study results and caveats: Among four donors, around 5% of naive CD4 clonotypes were found in common. Represented genetic and exposure-history diversity was restricted by having few donors.

The assay was immunoSEQ multiplex PCR, and TCRdb's table has in-frame clones only and misses some. The sample contains over 2,000,000 clones, about 94% of which appear only once. The sample comprised naive CD8+ T cells from PBMCs. The TCR sequence derives from a man aged 18 to 30 in good health. Some clones in this sample may be carry-over from other donors' samples. This chain joins TRBV7-9 and TRBJ2-7; D is unresolved. CDR3 amino acids: CASSLDNPSDEQYF. The CDR3 nucleotides are TGTGCCAGCAGCTTAGATAATCCGTCTGACGAGCAGTACTTC.